This TCR beta chain was documented in a study of T-cell reconstitution after alpha-beta-depleted transplantation in children. This clonotype was counted only a few times. This CDR3 region has 13 residues. Losses at the gene ends were 5 bases for V and 3 bases for J; bases not matched to a gene: 3. The germline CDR1 and CDR2 sequences are LGHDT and YNNKEL (reference sequence). Unique molecular identifiers were incorporated during preparation of the TCRbeta library. In TCRdb, the PCR reads were re-called with MiXCR into one record per CDR3 protein. The data hold roughly 200,000 distinct CDR3 sequences, with more than 12% observed a single time.

Sequences were derived from PBMCs from the stem cell graft donor, sampled from the stem cell graft. The TCR comes from a human donor who donated a stem cell graft to a child with acute lymphoblastic leukemia. V gene TRBV3-1 combines with J gene TRBJ2-7, with 8 bases matching TRBD1. The DNA of the CDR3 is TGTGCCAGCAGCGTGGACAGGGACTACGAGCAGTACTTC. Its protein is CASSVDRDYEQYF.